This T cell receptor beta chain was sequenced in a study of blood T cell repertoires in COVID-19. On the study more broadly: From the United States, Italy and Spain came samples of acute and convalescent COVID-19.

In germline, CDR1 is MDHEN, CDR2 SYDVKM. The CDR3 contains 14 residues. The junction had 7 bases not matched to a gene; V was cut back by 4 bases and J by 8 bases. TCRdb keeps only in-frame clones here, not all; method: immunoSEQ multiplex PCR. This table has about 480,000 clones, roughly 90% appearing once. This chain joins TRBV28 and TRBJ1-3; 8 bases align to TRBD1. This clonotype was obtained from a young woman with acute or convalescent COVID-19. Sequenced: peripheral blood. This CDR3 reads CASSSRTGWDTIYF. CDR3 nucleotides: TGTGCCAGCAGTTCGCGGACAGGGTGGGACACCATATATTTT.